A selection of T cell receptor beta chains follows, all from one sample in a study of blood T cell repertoires in COVID-19. The method was immunoSEQ multiplex PCR; TCRdb's version includes in-frame clones alone and lacks a portion of them. The sample has 220,000 or so clones, about 85% seen once. Sequenced: peripheral blood. The receptors originated from a woman between 45 and 65 years old with COVID-19, enrolled during active disease. Both conserved end residues are part of each CDR3. Some rows mark clone size as missing; the rest say once, few, many or name a class of expanded clone.

V	size	J	CDR3
TRBV11-2	few	TRBJ1-3	CASSPKGPDRGPGNTIYF
TRBV10-2	-	TRBJ2-3	CASKGLAGDDTQYF
TRBV18	-	TRBJ1-2	CASSTGTGGGGYTF
TRBV19	-	TRBJ2-2	CASSIVGLAGGRTGELFF
TRBV9	-	TRBJ1-6	CASTPGGGYNSPLHF
TRBV5-4	-	TRBJ2-5	CASHGLSQETQYF
TRBV28	-	TRBJ2-5	CASSFAGAQETQYF
TRBV19	-	TRBJ2-1	CASSQGARWGNEQFF
TRBV2	-	TRBJ1-2	CASLKSSQGSGYTF
TRBV10-3	-	TRBJ2-5	CAISGTSGVKDQETQYF
TRBV3-1/TRBV3-2	-	TRBJ2-2	CASSQDEVNTGELFF
TRBV11-2	-	TRBJ1-3	CASSFAGQGGNTIYF
TRBV18	-	TRBJ2-2	CASSPSGGTGELFF
TRBV5-6	-	TRBJ2-7	CASSFTGPEQYF
TRBV2	-	TRBJ1-5	CASSEDRGSNQPQHF
TRBV7-9	-	TRBJ1-5	CASSRQGLGNQPQHF
TRBV10-3	-	TRBJ2-1	CAISGKSGGPYNEQFF
TRBV18	-	TRBJ2-5	CASSFRKGAAQETQYF
TRBV6-6	-	TRBJ2-7	CASSLDPLASYEQYF
TRBV6-6	-	TRBJ2-2	CASRPRQGLTGELFF
TRBV29-1	-	TRBJ2-5	CSTWDRGQETQYF
TRBV11-3	once	TRBJ1-4	CASSEGRSNEKLFF
TRBV14	-	TRBJ2-3	CASSQGHPDTQYF
TRBV4-1	-	TRBJ1-2	CASRHPQGAKPYGYTF
TRBV5-6	-	TRBJ2-3	CASSSRGLVDTQYF
TRBV4-3	-	TRBJ2-1	CASSQQQGWSYNEQFF
TRBV6-4	-	TRBJ2-2	CASSVDRGTGELFF
TRBV7-2	-	TRBJ2-7	CASSLSPGPPYEQYF
TRBV21-1	-	TRBJ2-6	CASSKRNRGFSAGANVLTF
TRBV5-5	-	TRBJ1-4	CASSPRVGQGNEKLFF
TRBV14	-	TRBJ2-1	CASSQEVGTAYNEQFF
TRBV4-1	-	TRBJ2-6	CASSQETRGAGANVLTF
TRBV19	-	TRBJ1-1	CASSIVGGWGEAFF
TRBV10-3	-	TRBJ2-1	CAIMEGRLSYNEQFF
TRBV30	-	TRBJ2-7	CAWSLIGDYEQYF
TRBV11-2	-	TRBJ2-7	CASSPTGREQYF
TRBV5-1	-	TRBJ2-5	CASSLGRGRVETQYF
TRBV25-1	-	TRBJ1-2	CASRLDRGYGYTF
TRBV9	-	TRBJ1-3	CASSGGVSGNTIYF
TRBV30	-	TRBJ2-7	CAWNLGTGTYEQYF
TRBV9	-	TRBJ1-2	CASSSNRGLNYGYTF
TRBV12-3/TRBV12-4	-	TRBJ2-2	CASSRRHSGELFF
TRBV7-9	-	TRBJ2-7	CASSPPDRGGEQYF
TRBV7-6	-	TRBJ2-3	CASSPGWSSADTQYF
TRBV6-5	once	TRBJ1-1	CASSLGQAYTEAFF
TRBV11-3	-	TRBJ1-1	CASSPLQGANTEAFF
TRBV2	once	TRBJ1-2	CASGGRGQRGYTF
TRBV7-6	-	TRBJ2-1	CASSTRRRTWNEQFF
TRBV25-1	-	TRBJ1-5	CASSSSGGLNQPQHF
TRBV11-2	-	TRBJ1-6	CASSEGRGHSWNSPLHF
TRBV2	-	TRBJ1-4	CASITGPGGEKLFF
TRBV4-3	-	TRBJ1-2	CASSQVEGGGGYTF
TRBV11-2	-	TRBJ1-6	CASSLARDRGFNSPLHF
TRBV24-1	-	TRBJ1-5	CATSDVTGGWGQPQHF
TRBV7-2	-	TRBJ2-1	CASSSTSGYNEQFF
TRBV30	-	TRBJ1-4	CAWSVGAEKLFF
TRBV6-6	few	TRBJ2-1	CASTLTPGGRGEQFF
TRBV4-3	-	TRBJ1-2	CASSQVGGTNYGYTF
TRBV27	once	TRBJ2-1	CASRVYTGNDEQFF